In its sample, the clone carrying this T cell receptor beta chain was seen a few times. Its antigen is undetermined. cDNA synthesis used the whole RNA isolate, giving expressed TCRB sequences. Generated by immunoSEQ multiplex PCR, the TCRdb table keeps only in-frame clones and is missing some. The sample carries some 350,000 clones, roughly 14% recorded once. The V gene's germline CDR1 is SGHDN and CDR2 FVKESK. V lost 4 bases, J lost 2 bases, and 8 bases stayed unmatched. The CDR3 sequence is 16 residues long. The entry originates in a study of beta chain features in type 1 diabetes. Whole-study context: Age and gender were similar between patients and healthy donors, as were cell yields. Notes on the study in general: It was among patients, rather than healthy donors, that naive, central memory and Treg TCRB repertoires appeared more similar. Diminished insertions and augmented deletions at VDJ junctions characterized type 1 diabetes patients. Moderate but significant shortening of TCRB CDR3s was recorded in all four CD4+ subsets from Type 1 diabetes patients.

The clonotype comes from a woman younger than 30 with type 1 diabetes. Sequencing was done on a sample of naive CD4+ T cells from blood. The chain couples TRBV14 to TRBJ2-7; 10 bases fit TRBD2. CDR3 bases: TGTGCCAGCAGCCTCTTAGGGACTAGCGTTCCCTACGAGCAGTACTTC. Its protein product is CASSLLGTSVPYEQYF.